A single sample is the source of the 9 T cell receptor beta chains below, sequenced in a study of T cell responses to AZD1222 COVID-19 vaccine. Some clones are missing from TCRdb's copy, which holds only in-frame ones; the method was immunoSEQ multiplex PCR. The profile shows 160,000 or so clones, roughly nine tenths of them singletons. This specimen consisted of peripheral blood, obtained on day 0 of AZD1222 vaccination. The receptors shown here come from an adult in good health.

The chain couples TRBV30 to TRBJ1-1; D may be TRBD1 (6 bases). With 8 bases removed from V and 1 base from J, the gap between germline ends came to 14 bases. This CDR3 region has 13 residues. In germline, CDR1 is GTSNPN, CDR2 SVGIG (reference sequence). The CDR3 region has the DNA TGTGCCCGATCCCGGGACACGAACACTGAAGCTTTCTTT. Its translation: CARSRDTNTEAFF.

This clone was counted once. The chain combines TRBV5-4 with TRBJ1-5; possibly TRBD1 for D (5 bases). Germline lookup yields CDR1 SGHNT and CDR2 YYREEE (reference sequence). Trimming removed 2 bases at V and 1 base at J, with 7 bases between. The CDR3 totals 14 residues. The CDR3 sequence: CASSFGGSNQPQHF. In DNA, the CDR3 is TGTGCCAGCAGCTTCGGGGGGAGCAATCAGCCCCAGCATTTT.

The chain joins TRBV14 to TRBJ1-2; no clear D gene. Germline V CDR1 and CDR2: SGHDN, FVKESK. V was trimmed by 4 bases and J by 2 bases, leaving 8 bases between them. The CDR3 extends over 13 amino acids. CDR3 sequence: CASSRSFNYGYTF. The DNA of the CDR3 is TGTGCCAGCAGCCGATCATTCAACTATGGCTACACCTTC.

The chain has TRBV3-1 (or the pseudogene TRBV3-2) and TRBJ1-4; D is perhaps TRBD1 (6 bases). The germline gives CDR1 LGHDT, CDR2 YNNKEL (reference sequence). CDR3 length: 16 amino acids. V was cut by 3 bases and J by 1 base, with 12 bases left in between. The CDR3 is CASSHSGRGTNEKLFF. The CDR3 nucleotides are TGTGCCAGCAGCCATAGCGGCAGGGGAACTAATGAAAAACTGTTTTTT.

The chain carries TRBV30 and TRBJ1-1; 9 nucleotides agree with TRBD1. Per germline, CDR1 GTSNPN and CDR2 SVGIG (reference sequence). CDR3 length equals 15 residues. The ends lost 2 bases at V and 0 bases at J; junction bases unmatched: 4. DNA for the CDR3: TGTGCCTGGAGTCCCGGACAGGGGCTGAACACTGAAGCTTTCTTT. Protein: CAWSPGQGLNTEAFF.

This clone appeared a single time. The chain combines TRBV5-5 with TRBJ2-7; the match to TRBD1 covers 9 bases. V lost 4 bases, J lost 2 bases, and 10 bases stayed unmatched. The length of the CDR3 is 16 residues. Germline V CDR1 and CDR2: SGHKS, YYEKEE (reference sequence). The chain's CDR3 is CASSLSGTGSPYEQYF. The CDR3 bases are TGTGCCAGCAGCCTTTCCGGGACAGGGTCGCCCTACGAGCAGTACTTC.

This chain uses TRBV30 with TRBJ2-7, with 8 nucleotides matching TRBD1. Germline loops: CDR1 GTSNPN, CDR2 SVGIG (reference sequence). The CDR3 is made up of 14 amino acids. V trimming: 2 bases; J trimming: 3 bases; junction bases outside the gene matches: 6. This CDR3 reads CAWSRPGGSYEQYF. The CDR3 coding sequence is TGTGCCTGGAGTCGTCCAGGGGGCAGCTACGAGCAGTACTTC.

The chain couples TRBV9 to TRBJ2-3; the D gene is possibly TRBD2 (5 bases). Trimming took 3 bases from V and 1 from J, leaving 12 bases between them. Germline V gene sequence: CDR1 SGDLS, CDR2 YYNGEE. CDR3 length: 15 residues. The CDR3 nucleotides are TGTGCCAGCAGCGCCTGGGAGTGGGGCACAGATACGCAGTATTTT. It specifies CASSAWEWGTDTQYF.

This clone was detected only a few times. The chain combines TRBV28 with TRBJ2-5; D is possibly TRBD1 (5 bases). The CDR3 is 14 amino acids. V was clipped by 1 base and J by 6 bases, with 12 bases between them. Germline V gene data show CDR1 as MDHEN and CDR2 as SYDVKM. The chain's CDR3 is CASSLYGQDKTQYF. The CDR3 nucleotides are TGTGCCAGCAGTTTATATGGCCAGGACAAGACCCAGTACTTC.